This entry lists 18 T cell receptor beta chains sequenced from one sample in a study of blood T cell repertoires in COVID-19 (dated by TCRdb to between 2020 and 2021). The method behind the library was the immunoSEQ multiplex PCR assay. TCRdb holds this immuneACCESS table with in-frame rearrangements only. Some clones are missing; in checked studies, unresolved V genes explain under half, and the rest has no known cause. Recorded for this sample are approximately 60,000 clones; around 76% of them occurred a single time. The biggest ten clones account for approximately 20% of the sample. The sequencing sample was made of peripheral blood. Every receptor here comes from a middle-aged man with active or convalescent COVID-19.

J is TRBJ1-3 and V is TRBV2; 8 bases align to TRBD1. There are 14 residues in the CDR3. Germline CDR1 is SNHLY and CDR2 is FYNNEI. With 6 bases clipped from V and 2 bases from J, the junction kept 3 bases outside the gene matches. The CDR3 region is CASSRQGPGNTIYF. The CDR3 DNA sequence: TGTGCCAGCAGCCGACAGGGGCCTGGAAACACCATATATTTT.

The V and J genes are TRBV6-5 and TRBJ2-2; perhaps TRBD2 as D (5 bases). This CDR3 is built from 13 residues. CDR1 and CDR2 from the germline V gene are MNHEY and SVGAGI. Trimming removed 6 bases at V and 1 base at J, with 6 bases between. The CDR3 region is CASSGLNTGELFF. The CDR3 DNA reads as TGTGCCAGCAGCGGACTGAACACCGGGGAGCTGTTTTTT.

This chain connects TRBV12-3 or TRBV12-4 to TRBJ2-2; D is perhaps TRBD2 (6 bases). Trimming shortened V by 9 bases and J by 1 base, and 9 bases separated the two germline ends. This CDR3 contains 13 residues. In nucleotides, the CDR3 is TGTGCCAGTTTCGGGAGGAACACCGGGGAGCTGTTTTTT. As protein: CASFGRNTGELFF.

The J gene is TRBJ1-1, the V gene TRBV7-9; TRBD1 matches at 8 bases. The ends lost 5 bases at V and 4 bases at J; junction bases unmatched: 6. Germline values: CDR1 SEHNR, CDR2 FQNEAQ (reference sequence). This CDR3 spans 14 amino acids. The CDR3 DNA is TGTGCCAGCAGCCAAAACAGGGGGACCACTGAAGCTTTCTTT. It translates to CASSQNRGTTEAFF.

The CDR3: CASSVGQGAGNTIYF. Here the CDR3 DNA reads TGTGCCAGCAGCGTAGGACAGGGCGCTGGAAACACCATATATTTT. V and J are TRBV9 and TRBJ1-3; 7 nucleotides agree with TRBD1. After removal of 0 bases from V and 2 bases from J, the junction contained 2 bases not matched to a gene. Germline V gene lookup returns CDR1 SGDLS and CDR2 YYNGEE. This CDR3 has 15 residues.

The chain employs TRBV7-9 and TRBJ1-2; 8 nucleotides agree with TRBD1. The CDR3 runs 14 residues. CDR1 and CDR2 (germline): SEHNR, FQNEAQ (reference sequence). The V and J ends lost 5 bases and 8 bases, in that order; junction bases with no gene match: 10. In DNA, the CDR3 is TGTGCCAGCAGCGTTATCCAGGGGGCCGGGGGCTACACCTTC. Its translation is CASSVIQGAGGYTF.

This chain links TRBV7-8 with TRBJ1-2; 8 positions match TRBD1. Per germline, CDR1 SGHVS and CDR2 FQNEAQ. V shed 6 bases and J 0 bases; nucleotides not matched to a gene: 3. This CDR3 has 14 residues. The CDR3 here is CASSWTGPNYGYTF. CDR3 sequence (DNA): TGTGCCAGCAGTTGGACAGGGCCTAACTATGGCTACACCTTC.

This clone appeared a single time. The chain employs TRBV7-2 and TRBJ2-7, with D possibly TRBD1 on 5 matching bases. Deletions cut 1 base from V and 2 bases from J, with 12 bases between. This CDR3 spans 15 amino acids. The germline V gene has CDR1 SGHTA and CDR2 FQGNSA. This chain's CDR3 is CASSLVVGQPYEQYF. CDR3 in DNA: TGTGCCAGCAGCTTAGTTGTGGGGCAGCCCTACGAGCAGTACTTC.

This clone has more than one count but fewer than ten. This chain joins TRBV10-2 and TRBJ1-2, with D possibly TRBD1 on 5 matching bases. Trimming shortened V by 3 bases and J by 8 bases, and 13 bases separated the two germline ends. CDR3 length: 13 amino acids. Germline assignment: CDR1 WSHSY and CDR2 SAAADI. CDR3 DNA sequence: TGCGCCAGCAGTGAAATCAGGGTGAGCGGCTACACCTTC. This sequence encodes CASSEIRVSGYTF.

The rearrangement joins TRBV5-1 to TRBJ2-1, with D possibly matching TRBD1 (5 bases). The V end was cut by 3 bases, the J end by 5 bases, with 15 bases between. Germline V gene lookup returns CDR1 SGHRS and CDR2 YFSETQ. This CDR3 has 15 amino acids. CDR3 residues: CASSSGRSEHNEQFF. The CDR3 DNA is TGCGCCAGCAGCTCAGGGCGGTCAGAACACAATGAGCAGTTCTTC.

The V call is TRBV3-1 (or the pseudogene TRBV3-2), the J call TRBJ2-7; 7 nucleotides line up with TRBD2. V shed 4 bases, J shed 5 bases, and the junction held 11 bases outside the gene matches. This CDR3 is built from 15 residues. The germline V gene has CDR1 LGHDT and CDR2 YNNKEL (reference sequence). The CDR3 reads CASSPRAGMIDEQYF. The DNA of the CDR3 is TGTGCCAGCAGCCCCCGAGCGGGAATGATAGACGAGCAGTACTTC.

DNA of the CDR3: TGTGCCAGCAGCCTAGGGAGCCCCGCAGATACGCAGTATTTT. Translation gives CASSLGSPADTQYF. The chain recombines TRBV7-3 with TRBJ2-3; perhaps TRBD2 as D (5 bases). Germline values: CDR1 SGHTA, CDR2 FQGTGA. V was trimmed by 5 bases and J by 4 bases, leaving 13 bases between them. This CDR3 comprises 14 residues.

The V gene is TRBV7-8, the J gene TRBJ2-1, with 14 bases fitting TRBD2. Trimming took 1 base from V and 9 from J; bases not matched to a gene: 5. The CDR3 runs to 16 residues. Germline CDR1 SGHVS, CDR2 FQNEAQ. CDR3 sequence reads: CASSLGGLAGDVEQFF. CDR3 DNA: TGTGCCAGCAGCTTAGGGGGACTAGCGGGAGACGTTGAGCAGTTCTTC.

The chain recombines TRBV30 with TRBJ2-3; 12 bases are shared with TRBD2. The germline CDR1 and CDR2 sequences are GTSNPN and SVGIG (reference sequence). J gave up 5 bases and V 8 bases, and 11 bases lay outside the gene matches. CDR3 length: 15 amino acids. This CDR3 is CAGLTSGRLRDTQYF. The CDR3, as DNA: TGTGCCGGGCTCACTAGCGGGAGGCTCAGAGATACGCAGTATTTT.

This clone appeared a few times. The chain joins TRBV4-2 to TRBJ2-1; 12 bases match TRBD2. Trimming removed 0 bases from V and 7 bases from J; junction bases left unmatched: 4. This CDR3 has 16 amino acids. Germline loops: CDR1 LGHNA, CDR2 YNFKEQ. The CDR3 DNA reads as TGTGCCAGCAGCCAAGATCCTAGCGGGGGGGCAAATGAGCAGTTCTTC. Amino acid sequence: CASSQDPSGGANEQFF.

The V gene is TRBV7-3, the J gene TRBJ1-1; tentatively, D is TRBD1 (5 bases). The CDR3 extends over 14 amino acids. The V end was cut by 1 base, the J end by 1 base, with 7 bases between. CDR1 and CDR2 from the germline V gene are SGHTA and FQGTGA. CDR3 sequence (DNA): TGTGCCAGCAGCTTAATGGGGCCGAACACTGAAGCTTTCTTT. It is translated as CASSLMGPNTEAFF.

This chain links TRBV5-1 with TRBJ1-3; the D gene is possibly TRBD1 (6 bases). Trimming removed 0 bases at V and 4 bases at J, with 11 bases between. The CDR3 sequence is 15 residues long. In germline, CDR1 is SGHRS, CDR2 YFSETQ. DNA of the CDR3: TGCGCCAGCAGCTTGGACGGCAGGGGAGGAAACACCATATATTTT. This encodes CASSLDGRGGNTIYF.

Written as DNA, the CDR3 is TGTGCCAGCAGCACAGGGCTAGGGTATGGCTACACCTTC. Amino acid sequence: CASSTGLGYGYTF. The chain is built from TRBV6-5 and TRBJ1-2; the D gene is possibly TRBD1 (6 bases). V dropped 6 bases and J dropped 5 bases, with 13 bases sitting between them. Germline CDR1 MNHEY, CDR2 SVGAGI. The CDR3 is made up of 13 amino acids.